Listed below are T cell receptor beta chains from one sample, sequenced in a study of beta chain features in type 1 diabetes. TCRdb keeps only in-frame clones here, not all; method: immunoSEQ multiplex PCR. Here the sample spans about half a million clones, 30% being singletons. Sequencing was carried out using naive CD4+ T cells from blood. The receptors shown here come from a man younger than 35 in good health. CDR3s include the opening cysteine and the closing phenylalanine or tryptophan. The D gene is left open where the match is weak. The size of a clone is reported for some rows only, either as once, few or many, or as a class for expanded clones.

cdr3_length,j_call,d_call,v_call,clone_size,cdr3_aa,cdr3_nt
16,TRBJ2-7,TRBD2,TRBV7-2,few,CASTPRRRLAGEVSHF,TGTGCCAGCACACCTCGAAGGCGACTAGCGGGAGAAGTCTCGCACTTC
11,TRBJ2-5,.,TRBV2,few,CASTREETQYF,TGTGCCAGCACCAGGGAAGAGACCCAGTACTTC
14,TRBJ2-5,.,TRBV5-1,few,CASSLEGTQETQYF,TGCGCCAGCAGCTTGGAGGGGACCCAAGAGACCCAGTACTTC
11,TRBJ2-1,.,TRBV18,.,CATRLEAEQFF,TGTGCCACTCGACTAGAGGCCGAGCAGTTCTTC
15,TRBJ2-7,TRBD1,TRBV6-6,.,CASRPRGQEISEQYF,TGTGCCAGCAGACCACGAGGACAGGAGATCAGCGAGCAGTACTTC
12,TRBJ2-3,.,TRBV7-2,.,CASSRSRDTQYF,TGTGCCAGCAGCCGGTCGAGAGATACGCAGTATTTT
15,TRBJ2-3,.,TRBV4-1,.,CASSQLRLNTDTQYF,TGCGCCAGCAGCCAATTAAGGCTTAACACAGATACGCAGTATTTT
13,TRBJ2-6,.,TRBV6-4,few,CASKPSGANVLTF,TGTGCCAGCAAACCCTCTGGGGCCAACGTCCTGACTTTC
13,TRBJ2-7,.,TRBV7-9,.,CASSGTAVYEQYF,TGTGCCAGCAGCGGGACCGCAGTTTACGAGCAGTACTTC
12,TRBJ2-7,.,TRBV30,.,CAWITRFGEQYF,TGTGCCTGGATTACCAGGTTTGGCGAGCAGTACTTC
13,TRBJ1-1,.,TRBV29-1,few,CSVTGPANTEAFF,TGCAGCGTCACAGGGCCCGCGAACACTGAAGCTTTCTTT
14,TRBJ1-4,.,TRBV9,.,CASSVRGTNEKLFF,TGTGCCAGCAGCGTAAGGGGAACTAATGAAAAACTGTTTTTT
18,TRBJ2-2,.,TRBV7-9,.,CASSIGAAGSMNTGELFF,TGTGCCAGCAGCATAGGTGCGGCTGGCAGCATGAACACCGGGGAGCTGTTTTTT
14,TRBJ2-1,TRBD1,TRBV5-1,.,CASSWGTADNEQFF,TGCGCCAGCAGCTGGGGGACAGCAGACAATGAGCAGTTCTTC
15,TRBJ2-7,TRBD1,TRBV7-2,few,CASTLRDREVGEQYF,TGTGCCAGCACCCTCCGGGACAGGGAGGTGGGAGAGCAGTACTTC
13,TRBJ2-5,.,TRBV9,few,CASSPRGRETQYF,TGTGCCAGCAGCCCCCGGGGGCGAGAGACCCAGTACTTC
11,TRBJ2-7,.,TRBV25-1,.,CASSEAWEQYF,TGTGCCAGCAGTGAGGCCTGGGAGCAGTACTTC
12,TRBJ2-7,.,TRBV28,.,CATTTGRYEQYF,TGTGCCACCACCACAGGGCGGTACGAGCAGTACTTC
15,TRBJ2-1,TRBD2,TRBV30,.,CAWSWGLAGGDEQFF,TGTGCCTGGAGTTGGGGACTAGCGGGAGGGGATGAGCAGTTCTTC
13,TRBJ1-4,.,TRBV29-1,.,CSVGSRANEKLFF,TGCAGCGTTGGTTCCAGAGCTAATGAAAAACTGTTTTTT
17,TRBJ2-1,TRBD2,TRBV7-9,.,CASSLAGGSGRVNEQFF,TGTGCCAGCAGCTTAGCCGGAGGTAGCGGGAGGGTCAATGAGCAGTTCTTC
16,TRBJ2-7,.,TRBV4-3,.,CASSQVGGTSSYEQYF,TGCGCCAGCAGCCAAGTAGGCGGAACCAGCTCCTACGAGCAGTACTTC
13,TRBJ1-3,.,TRBV25-1,.,CASSSTPGNTIYF,TGTGCCAGCAGTTCAACACCTGGAAACACCATATATTTT
14,TRBJ2-7,TRBD1,TRBV7-9,.,CASSLRQGAGEQYF,TGTGCCAGCAGCTTACGACAGGGGGCGGGCGAGCAGTACTTC
11,TRBJ1-2,.,TRBV30,.,CASGQNYGYTF,TGTGCCTCAGGGCAGAACTATGGCTACACCTTC
15,TRBJ2-1,TRBD2,TRBV7-2,few,CASSPPAGGVNEQFF,TGTGCCAGCAGCCCCCCAGCGGGAGGCGTAAATGAGCAGTTCTTC
13,TRBJ1-1,.,TRBV29-1,few,CSVVSPGRTEAFF,TGCAGCGTTGTATCCCCCGGTCGGACTGAAGCTTTCTTT
16,TRBJ2-3,TRBD1,TRBV30,once,CAWNPDRTPWGGTQYF,TGTGCCTGGAACCCGGACAGGACGCCATGGGGTGGTACGCAGTATTTT
14,TRBJ1-2,.,TRBV30,.,CAWSVPGVDYGYTF,TGTGCCTGGAGTGTACCAGGGGTCGACTATGGCTACACCTTC
13,TRBJ2-4,.,TRBV30,.,CAWSKGAKNIQYF,TGTGCCTGGAGTAAGGGGGCCAAAAACATTCAGTACTTC
15,TRBJ2-7,TRBD1,TRBV7-9,few,CASSGRDRGRLEQYF,TGTGCCAGCAGCGGCCGGGACAGGGGGCGACTCGAGCAGTACTTC
15,TRBJ2-1,.,TRBV28,.,CASTPTDSSYNEQFF,TGTGCCAGCACCCCAACGGACAGCTCCTACAATGAGCAGTTCTTC
16,TRBJ2-3,TRBD2,TRBV7-2,.,CASTASGLAPTDTQYF,TGTGCCAGCACCGCGTCGGGACTAGCGCCCACAGATACGCAGTATTTT
14,TRBJ2-1,.,TRBV7-9,few,CASSKLPGADEQFF,TGTGCCAGCAGCAAACTCCCGGGCGCTGATGAGCAGTTCTTC
17,TRBJ2-1,.,TRBV19,once,CASSPSYLAASYNEQFF,TGTGCCAGTAGCCCCTCGTATCTGGCGGCCTCCTACAATGAGCAGTTCTTC
14,TRBJ1-5,.,TRBV30,few,CAWSVLTGRQPQHF,TGTGCCTGGAGTGTACTTACAGGACGACAGCCCCAGCATTTT
14,TRBJ2-5,TRBD1,TRBV29-1,.,CSVVRQGERETQYF,TGCAGCGTTGTACGACAGGGGGAGCGGGAGACCCAGTACTTC
13,TRBJ2-4,.,TRBV9,few,CASSVGGRNIQYF,TGTGCCAGCAGCGTAGGAGGGAGAAACATTCAGTACTTC
14,TRBJ2-7,.,TRBV27,.,CASSFARQVGEQYF,TGTGCCAGCAGTTTCGCTCGACAGGTAGGCGAGCAGTACTTC
14,TRBJ2-1,.,TRBV15,few,CATSRDFGAGEQFF,TGTGCCACCAGCAGAGATTTTGGGGCGGGAGAGCAGTTCTTC